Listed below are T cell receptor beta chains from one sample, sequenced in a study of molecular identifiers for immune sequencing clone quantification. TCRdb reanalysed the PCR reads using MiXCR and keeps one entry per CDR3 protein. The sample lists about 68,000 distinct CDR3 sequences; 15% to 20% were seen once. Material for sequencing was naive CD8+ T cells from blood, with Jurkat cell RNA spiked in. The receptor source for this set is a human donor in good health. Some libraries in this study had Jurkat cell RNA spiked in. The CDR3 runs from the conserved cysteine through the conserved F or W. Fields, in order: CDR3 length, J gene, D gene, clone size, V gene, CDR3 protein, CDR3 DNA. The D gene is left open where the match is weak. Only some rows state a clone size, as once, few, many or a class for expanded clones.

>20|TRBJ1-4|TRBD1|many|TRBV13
CASSALIGQGIDTTNEKLFF
TGTGCCAGCAGCGCGCTCATTGGACAGGGGATTGATACAACTAATGAAAAACTGTTTTTT
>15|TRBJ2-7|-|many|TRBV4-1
CASSQGSGAPYEQYF
TGCGCCAGCAGCCAAGGTTCGGGAGCGCCCTACGAGCAGTACTTC
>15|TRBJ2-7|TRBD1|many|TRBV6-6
CASSSSRQGAGEQYF
TGTGCCAGCAGTAGCTCGAGACAGGGGGCTGGGGAGCAGTACTTC
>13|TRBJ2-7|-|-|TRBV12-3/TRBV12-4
CASTSYLGHEQYF
TGTGCCAGCACCTCATACCTTGGCCACGAGCAGTACTTC
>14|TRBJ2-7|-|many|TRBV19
CASSIAGLSYEQYF
TGTGCCAGTAGTATCGCCGGCCTTTCCTACGAGCAGTACTTC
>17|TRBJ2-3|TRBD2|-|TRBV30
CAWSVLAVHPSTDTQYF
TGTGCCTGGAGTGTCCTAGCGGTACACCCTAGCACAGATACGCAGTATTTT
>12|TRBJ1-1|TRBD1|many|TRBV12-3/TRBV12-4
CASRGTGLKAFF
TGTGCCAGCAGGGGGACAGGGTTGAAAGCTTTCTTT
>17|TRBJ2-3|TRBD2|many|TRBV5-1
CASSLARLAGVPDTQYF
TGCGCCAGCAGCTTGGCCAGACTAGCGGGAGTCCCCGATACGCAGTATTTT
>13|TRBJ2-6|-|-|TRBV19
CASGLTGANVLTF
TGTGCCAGTGGCCTCACTGGGGCCAACGTCCTGACTTTC
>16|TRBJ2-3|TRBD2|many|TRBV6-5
CASSPSPSGMTDTQYF
TGTGCCAGCAGTCCCTCGCCAAGCGGGATGACAGATACGCAGTATTTT
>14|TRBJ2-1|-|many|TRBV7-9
CASSPSRAPLEQFF
TGTGCCAGCAGCCCCTCCCGGGCTCCCCTTGAGCAGTTCTTC
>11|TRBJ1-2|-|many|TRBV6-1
CAVKAGDGYTF
TGTGCGGTCAAAGCGGGGGATGGCTACACCTTC
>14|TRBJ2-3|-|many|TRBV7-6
CASSLATVGDTQYF
TGTGCCAGCAGCTTAGCTACAGTGGGGGATACGCAGTATTTT
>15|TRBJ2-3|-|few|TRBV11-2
CASSTRDWGEDTQYF
TGTGCCAGCAGCACTCGGGACTGGGGGGAAGATACGCAGTATTTT
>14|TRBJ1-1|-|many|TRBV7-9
CASSPWTANTEAFF
TGTGCCAGCAGCCCTTGGACAGCGAACACTGAAGCTTTCTTT
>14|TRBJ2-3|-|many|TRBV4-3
CASSQDSGTDTQYF
TGCGCCAGCAGCCAAGATAGCGGCACAGATACGCAGTATTTT
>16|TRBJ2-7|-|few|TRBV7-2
CASSVRGWGISYEQYF
TGTGCCAGCAGCGTTAGAGGCTGGGGGATCTCCTACGAGCAGTACTTC
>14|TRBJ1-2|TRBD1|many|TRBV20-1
CSARDRDRLYGYTF
TGCAGTGCTAGGGATCGGGACAGGCTATATGGCTACACCTTC
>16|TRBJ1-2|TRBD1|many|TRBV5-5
CASSVEPGGGIFGYTF
TGTGCCAGCAGCGTCGAGCCAGGGGGCGGAATATTCGGCTACACCTTC
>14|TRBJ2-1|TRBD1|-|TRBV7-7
CASSPGTGGNEQFF
TGTGCTAGCAGCCCGGGGACAGGGGGCAATGAGCAGTTCTTC
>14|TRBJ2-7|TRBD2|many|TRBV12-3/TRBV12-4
CASSWVLAVNEQYF
TGTGCCAGCAGTTGGGTCCTAGCGGTTAACGAGCAGTACTTC
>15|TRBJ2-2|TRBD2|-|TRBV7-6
CASSFGDYDIGELFF
TGTGCCAGCAGCTTCGGGGACTATGATATCGGGGAGCTGTTTTTT
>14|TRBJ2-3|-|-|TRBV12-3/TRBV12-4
CASSFFVCTDTQYF
TGTGCCAGCAGTTTTTTTGTTTGCACAGATACGCAGTATTTT
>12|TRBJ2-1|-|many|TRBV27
CASSTLNNEQFF
TGTGCCAGCAGTACCTTAAACAATGAGCAGTTCTTC
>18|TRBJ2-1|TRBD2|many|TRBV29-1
CRSSGTKDSGRAHNEQFF
TGCAGATCTTCCGGGACAAAGGATAGCGGGAGGGCCCACAATGAGCAGTTCTTC
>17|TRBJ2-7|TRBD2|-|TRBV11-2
CASSSRTAGLVVAEQYF
TGTGCCAGCAGCTCAAGAACAGCGGGACTAGTTGTAGCCGAGCAGTACTTC
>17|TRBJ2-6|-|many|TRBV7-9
CASPRPTGDSGANVLTF
TGTGCCAGCCCTAGACCCACAGGAGACTCTGGGGCCAACGTCCTGACTTTC
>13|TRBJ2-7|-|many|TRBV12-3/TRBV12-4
CASTLGENYEQYF
TGTGCCAGCACCCTAGGGGAAAATTACGAGCAGTACTTC
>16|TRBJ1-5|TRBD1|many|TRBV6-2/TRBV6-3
CASSYSSGTGKWPQHF
TGTGCCAGCAGTTACTCTTCCGGGACAGGAAAATGGCCCCAGCATTTT
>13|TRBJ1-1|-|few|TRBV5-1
CASNLWGNTEAFF
TGCGCCAGCAACCTGTGGGGGAACACTGAAGCTTTCTTT
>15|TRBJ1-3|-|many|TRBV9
CASSERGFSGNTIYF
TGTGCCAGCAGCGAGAGAGGTTTCTCTGGAAACACCATATATTTT
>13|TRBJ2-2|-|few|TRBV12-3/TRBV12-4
CASSTSPAGELFF
TGTGCCAGCAGTACCTCTCCGGCCGGGGAGCTGTTTTTT
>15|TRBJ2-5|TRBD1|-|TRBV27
CASSSLQGPQETQYF
TGTGCCAGCAGTTCCTTACAGGGGCCACAAGAGACCCAGTACTTC
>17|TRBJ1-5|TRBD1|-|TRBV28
CASSYNSRDSSNQPQHF
TGTGCCAGCAGCTATAATAGCCGGGACAGTAGCAATCAGCCCCAGCATTTT
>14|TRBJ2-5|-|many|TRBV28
CASSLWDRQETQYF
TGTGCCAGCAGTTTATGGGACAGACAAGAGACCCAGTACTTC
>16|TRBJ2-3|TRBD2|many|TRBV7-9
CASSLAPGLGVDTQYF
TGTGCCAGCAGCTTGGCGCCGGGACTAGGTGTGGATACGCAGTATTTT
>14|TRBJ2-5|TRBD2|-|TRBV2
CANGLAADQETQYF
TGTGCCAACGGACTAGCGGCCGACCAAGAGACCCAGTACTTC
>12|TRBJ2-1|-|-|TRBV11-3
CASSLSSREQFF
TGTGCCAGCAGCTTAAGCAGTCGCGAGCAGTTCTTC
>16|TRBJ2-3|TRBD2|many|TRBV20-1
CSARGLAGGRTDTQYF
TGCAGTGCTAGAGGTCTAGCGGGAGGGCGCACAGATACGCAGTATTTT
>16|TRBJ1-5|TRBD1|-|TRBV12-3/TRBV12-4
CASSFSTGGGNQPQHF
TGTGCCAGCAGTTTCTCGACAGGGGGCGGCAATCAGCCCCAGCATTTT
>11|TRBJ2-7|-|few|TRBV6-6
CASSLQHEQYF
TGTGCCAGCAGCCTACAACACGAGCAGTACTTC
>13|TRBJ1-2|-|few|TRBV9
CASSVGQGDGYTF
TGTGCCAGCAGCGTAGGGCAGGGCGACGGCTACACCTTC
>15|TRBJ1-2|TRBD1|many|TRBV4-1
CASSQVAGGLAGYTF
TGCGCCAGCAGCCAAGTTGCAGGGGGCTTAGCTGGCTACACCTTC
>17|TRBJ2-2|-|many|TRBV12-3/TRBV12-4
CASSPTDRTWNTGELFF
TGTGCCAGCAGTCCCACCGACAGGACTTGGAACACCGGGGAGCTGTTTTTT
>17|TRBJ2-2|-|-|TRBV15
CATSRDGMAADTGELFF
TGTGCCACCAGCAGAGATGGGATGGCAGCAGACACCGGGGAGCTGTTTTTT
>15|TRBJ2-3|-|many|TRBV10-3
CAISPAHSGGDTQYF
TGTGCCATCAGTCCAGCTCATAGTGGTGGAGATACGCAGTATTTT
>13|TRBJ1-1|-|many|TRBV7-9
CASSPPLATEAFF
TGTGCCAGCAGCCCCCCATTGGCGACTGAAGCTTTCTTT
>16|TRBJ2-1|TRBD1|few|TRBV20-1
CSARAKDRGSYNEQFF
TGCAGTGCTAGAGCTAAGGACAGGGGTTCCTACAATGAGCAGTTCTTC
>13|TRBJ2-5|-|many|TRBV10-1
CASSNRDQETQYF
TGCGCCAGCAGTAACCGGGACCAAGAGACCCAGTACTTC
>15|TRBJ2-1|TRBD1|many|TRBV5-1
CASSNPGQGKNEQFF
TGCGCCAGCAGCAATCCGGGACAGGGGAAGAATGAGCAGTTCTTC
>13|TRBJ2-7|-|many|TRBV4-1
CASSQVGGYEQYF
TGCGCCAGCAGCCAAGTCGGGGGTTACGAGCAGTACTTC
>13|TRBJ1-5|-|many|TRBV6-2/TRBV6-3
CAAVGSTNQPQHF
TGTGCCGCGGTGGGATCTACCAATCAGCCCCAGCATTTT
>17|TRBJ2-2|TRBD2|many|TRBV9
CASSFAGTSGYTGELFF
TGTGCCAGCAGCTTCGCCGGGACTAGCGGCTACACCGGGGAGCTGTTTTTT
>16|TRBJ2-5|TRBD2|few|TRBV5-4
CASSAGGEGLQETQYF
TGTGCCAGCAGCGCGGGCGGGGAGGGCCTCCAAGAGACCCAGTACTTC
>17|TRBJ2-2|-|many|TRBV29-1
CSVETHGQLANTGELFF
TGCAGCGTTGAAACACACGGACAGCTCGCGAACACCGGGGAGCTGTTTTTT